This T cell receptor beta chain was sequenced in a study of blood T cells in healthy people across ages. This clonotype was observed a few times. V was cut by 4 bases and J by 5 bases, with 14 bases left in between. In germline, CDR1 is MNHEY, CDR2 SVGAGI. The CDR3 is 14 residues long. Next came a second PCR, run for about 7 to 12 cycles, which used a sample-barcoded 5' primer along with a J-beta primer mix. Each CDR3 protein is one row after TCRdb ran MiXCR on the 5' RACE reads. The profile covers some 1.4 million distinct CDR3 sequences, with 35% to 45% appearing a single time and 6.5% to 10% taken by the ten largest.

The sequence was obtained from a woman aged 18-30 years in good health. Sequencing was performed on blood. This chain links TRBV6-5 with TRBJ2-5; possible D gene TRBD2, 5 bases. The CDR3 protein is CASSSPRASETQYF. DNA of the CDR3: TGTGCCAGCAGTTCCCCCCGGGCTAGCGAGACCCAGTACTTC.